This is a list of T cell receptor beta chains from one sample in a study of tumour-infiltrating T cells in Burkitt lymphoma. Here immunoSEQ multiplex PCR was the method, and the copy in TCRdb shows in-frame clones only, minus some. Among over a thousand clones, approximately 93% were seen once, and the ten largest hold under 15%. Sequenced: tumor tissue. These receptors all stem from a human donor with diffuse large B-cell lymphoma. Both conserved end residues are part of each CDR3. The order of the fields is D gene, J gene, clone size, V gene, CDR3 DNA, CDR3 protein. A D gene is named only where the DNA matches it firmly. Rows may omit the clone size; those that give it use once, few, many or a size class.

d_gene: TRBD1
j_gene: TRBJ1-1
abundance: .
v_gene: TRBV9
CDR3nt: TGTGCCAGTGGGACAGGGGGCGCGTCAGAAGCTTTCTTT
CDR3aa: CASGTGGASEAFF

d_gene: .
j_gene: TRBJ2-5
abundance: .
v_gene: TRBV5-1
CDR3nt: TGCGCCAGCAGTCCGGGGCGAAGCCGGGAGACCCAGTACTTC
CDR3aa: CASSPGRSRETQYF

d_gene: TRBD1
j_gene: TRBJ1-1
abundance: .
v_gene: TRBV10-3
CDR3nt: TGTGCCATCAGTGAAAGGGCACAGGGGGCTGGTGAAGCTTTCTTT
CDR3aa: CAISERAQGAGEAFF

d_gene: .
j_gene: TRBJ2-5
abundance: .
v_gene: TRBV11-3
CDR3nt: TGTGCCAGCAGCTATTCCGGGACCCAGTACTTC
CDR3aa: CASSYSGTQYF

d_gene: .
j_gene: TRBJ2-2
abundance: .
v_gene: TRBV5-1
CDR3nt: TGCGCCAGCAGCTTGGCCGCTAGCGAAAACACCGGGGAGCTGTTTTTT
CDR3aa: CASSLAASENTGELFF

d_gene: TRBD1
j_gene: TRBJ1-1
abundance: .
v_gene: TRBV4-1
CDR3nt: TGCGCCAGCAGCCACTTGGAGGGACAGGGGTACCCTGAAGCTTTCTTT
CDR3aa: CASSHLEGQGYPEAFF

d_gene: .
j_gene: TRBJ1-4
abundance: .
v_gene: TRBV9
CDR3nt: TGTGCCAGCAGCGTAGTCCCGGGGGAAAAACTGTTTTTT
CDR3aa: CASSVVPGEKLFF

d_gene: .
j_gene: TRBJ2-7
abundance: few
v_gene: TRBV9
CDR3nt: TGTGCCAGCAGCGGATCAGGGCGATCTTGGGAGGACGAGCAGTACTTC
CDR3aa: CASSGSGRSWEDEQYF

d_gene: .
j_gene: TRBJ2-7
abundance: few
v_gene: TRBV27
CDR3nt: TGTGCCAGCAGTCGGATTCGGGTCGATGGGGAGCAGTACTTC
CDR3aa: CASSRIRVDGEQYF

d_gene: TRBD1
j_gene: TRBJ2-7
abundance: .
v_gene: TRBV4-2
CDR3nt: TGTGCCAGCAGCCTTCCGGGACAGACCTACGAGCAGTACTTC
CDR3aa: CASSLPGQTYEQYF